Below are 30 T cell receptor beta chains sequenced from a single sample in a study of blood T cell repertoires in COVID-19. The table came from immunoSEQ multiplex PCR; TCRdb's copy has only in-frame clones and leaves some out. This sample has approximately 220,000 clones; 80% occur once, and the top ten carry about 7.7%. Material for sequencing was PBMCs or T cells enriched from blood (not recorded which). These receptors all stem from a middle-aged woman with acute COVID-19.

The V and J genes are TRBV7-6 and TRBJ2-1, with TRBD2 matching over 8 bases. The CDR3 is 17 amino acids. From germline, CDR1 is SGHVS and CDR2 FNYEAQ. With V trimmed by 4 bases and J by 8 bases, 16 bases remained unmatched. The CDR3 loop reads CASSSQIGGAGYDEQFF. The CDR3 DNA follows: TGTGCCAGCAGCTCCCAGATCGGGGGGGCCGGGTACGATGAGCAGTTCTTC.

The V and J genes are TRBV5-1 and TRBJ2-3; 7 bases are shared with TRBD1. V dropped 4 bases and J dropped 6; count of bases not matched to a gene: 11. Germline V gene lookup returns CDR1 SGHRS and CDR2 YFSETQ. CDR3 length equals 15 residues. The CDR3 DNA sequence: TGCGCCAGCAGCCCAACGGGGACAGAGTGGGATACGCAGTATTTT. Translation: CASSPTGTEWDTQYF. The full variable domain, completed using reference TRBV5-1 and TRBJ2-3, is KAGVTQTPRYLIKTRGQQVTLSCSPISGHRSVSWYQQTPGQGLQFLFEYFSETQRNKGNFPGRFSGRQFSNSRSEMNVSTLELGDSALYLCASSPTGTEWDTQYFGPGTRLTVL.

The V call is TRBV7-2, the J call TRBJ1-1; possibly TRBD1 for D (6 bases). Trimming took 1 base from V and 5 from J, leaving 11 bases between them. Germline V gene data show CDR1 as SGHTA and CDR2 as FQGNSA. The CDR3 is 14 amino acids. DNA for the CDR3: TGTGCCAGCAGCTTAGGTGCGAGGGGGACTGAAGCTTTCTTT. This translates into CASSLGARGTEAFF. Filled out from reference TRBV7-2 and TRBJ1-1, the complete variable domain reads GAGVSQSPSNKVTEKGKDVELRCDPISGHTALYWYRQSLGQGLEFLIYFQGNSAPDKSGLPSDRFSAERTGGSVSTLTIQRTQQEDSAVYLCASSLGARGTEAFFGQGTRLTVV.

The rearrangement joins TRBV2 to TRBJ1-1; maybe TRBD1 (5 bases). The CDR3 runs 13 residues. V was cut by 7 bases and J by 0 bases, with 9 bases left in between. Per germline, CDR1 SNHLY and CDR2 FYNNEI. CDR3 loop: CASTPDMNTEAFF. The CDR3 coding sequence is TGTGCCAGCACCCCGGACATGAACACTGAAGCTTTCTTT.

The chain carries TRBV7-2 and TRBJ2-3; 9 bases align to TRBD1. The CDR3 length is 15 residues. The germline V gene encodes CDR1 SGHTA and CDR2 FQGNSA. The V segment lost 4 bases and the J segment 2 bases; nucleotides outside the gene matches: 4. The CDR3 DNA reads as TGTGCCAGCAGCTCGGACAGGGGATTCACAGATACGCAGTATTTT. The encoded protein is CASSSDRGFTDTQYF. Using reference TRBV7-2 and TRBJ2-3 for the parts outside the CDR3, the full variable domain is GAGVSQSPSNKVTEKGKDVELRCDPISGHTALYWYRQSLGQGLEFLIYFQGNSAPDKSGLPSDRFSAERTGGSVSTLTIQRTQQEDSAVYLCASSSDRGFTDTQYFGPGTRLTVL.

The chain combines TRBV18 with TRBJ2-3; D may be TRBD1 (5 bases). Trimming removed 0 bases at V and 2 bases at J, with 9 bases between. This CDR3 contains 15 residues. Germline lookup yields CDR1 KGHSH and CDR2 LQKENI. The CDR3 region has the DNA TGTGCCAGCTCACCACCGGCAGGGTTCACAGATACGCAGTATTTT. It is translated as CASSPPAGFTDTQYF.

The chain carries TRBV9 and TRBJ2-7; D is ambiguous. Germline V CDR1 and CDR2: SGDLS, YYNGEE. The CDR3 has 14 residues. V was cut by 3 bases and J by 3 bases, with 13 bases left in between. The CDR3 nucleotides read TGTGCCAGCAGCGGGCCAGCAGGCTTCTACGAGCAGTACTTC. Translated, it gives CASSGPAGFYEQYF.

This clone was seen just once. This chain uses TRBV10-3 with TRBJ1-5; D call uncertain. V dropped 2 bases and J dropped 7 bases, with 6 bases sitting between them. The germline CDR1 and CDR2 sequences are ENHRY and SYGVKD. The CDR3 is made up of 12 amino acids. CDR3 bases: TGTGCCATCAGTGAGGGGGAGCAGCCCCAGCATTTT. Amino acid sequence: CAISEGEQPQHF.

The chain couples TRBV19 to TRBJ2-1, with 7 bases fitting TRBD1. Unmatched junction bases numbered 3, after V lost 4 bases and J lost 6 bases. The CDR3 spans 13 residues. CDR1 LNHDA and CDR2 SQIVND come from the germline V gene (reference sequence). The CDR3 DNA sequence: TGTGCCAGTAGTACCCGGGACAGCAATGAGCAGTTCTTC. Translation: CASSTRDSNEQFF.

The chain has TRBV2 and TRBJ1-2; TRBD1 aligns across 9 bases. CDR1 and CDR2 (germline): SNHLY, FYNNEI. The CDR3 length is 13 residues. With V trimmed by 6 bases and J by 7 bases, 6 bases remained unmatched. The CDR3 is CASRGQGRVGYTF. DNA of the CDR3: TGTGCCAGCAGGGGACAGGGTAGGGTTGGCTACACCTTC.

V gene TRBV15 combines with J gene TRBJ1-3, with D possibly being TRBD1 (5 bases). The CDR3 runs 15 residues. V was shortened by 3 bases and J by 2 bases, with 11 bases between the two germline ends. Germline lookup yields CDR1 LNHNV and CDR2 YYDKDF (reference sequence). The CDR3 spells CATSSRVGTGNTIYF. The CDR3 DNA is TGTGCCACCAGCAGCAGGGTAGGCACTGGAAACACCATATATTTT.

This clone was detected a few times. This chain links TRBV7-8 with TRBJ1-5, with D maybe TRBD1 (5 bases). This CDR3 comprises 16 residues. Trimming removed 5 bases at V and 5 bases at J, with 19 bases between. CDR1 SGHVS and CDR2 FQNEAQ come from the germline V gene. The CDR3 DNA reads as TGTGCCAGCAGCCGCAACCGGGGGGAAGACGATCAGCCCCAGCATTTT. As protein: CASSRNRGEDDQPQHF.

V gene TRBV5-1 combines with J gene TRBJ2-3; 9 nucleotides agree with TRBD2. CDR1 is SGHRS, CDR2 YFSETQ, per germline. The CDR3 has 17 residues. V gave up 3 bases and J gave up 4 bases; unmatched junction bases: 12. The CDR3 bases are TGCGCCAGCAGCTGGGGGACCACGCGGGAGGGGGCAGATACGCAGTATTTT. Translation gives CASSWGTTREGADTQYF. The full variable domain, completed using reference TRBV5-1 and TRBJ2-3, is KAGVTQTPRYLIKTRGQQVTLSCSPISGHRSVSWYQQTPGQGLQFLFEYFSETQRNKGNFPGRFSGRQFSNSRSEMNVSTLELGDSALYLCASSWGTTREGADTQYFGPGTRLTVL.

The chain joins TRBV28 to TRBJ2-7; a weak D match, TRBD1 (5 bases). V dropped 8 bases and J dropped 2 bases, with 13 bases sitting between them. Looked up from germline, CDR1 is MDHEN and CDR2 is SYDVKM. The CDR3 contains 13 residues. CDR3 nucleotide sequence: TGTGCCAGCGGCCCACAGGTTCCCTACGAGCAGTACTTC. Encoded protein: CASGPQVPYEQYF.

The genes are TRBV19 and TRBJ2-3, with TRBD1 identical over 11 bases. Trimming cost V 4 bases and J 3 bases; bases outside gene matches: 6. The CDR3 is made up of 16 amino acids. Germline CDR1 and CDR2: LNHDA and SQIVND (reference sequence). CDR3 DNA: TGTGCCAGTAGTACGTCAGGACAGGGGGCTACAGATACGCAGTATTTT. This translates into CASSTSGQGATDTQYF.

The J gene is TRBJ1-1, the V gene TRBV25-1; no reliable D call. Per germline, CDR1 MGHDK and CDR2 SYGVNS. This CDR3 contains 14 residues. V dropped 4 bases and J dropped 0 bases, with 9 bases sitting between them. The CDR3 sequence: CASSGKIMNTEAFF. CDR3 sequence (DNA): TGTGCCAGCAGTGGTAAAATAATGAACACTGAAGCTTTCTTT.

The V gene is TRBV7-3, the J gene TRBJ2-3; D possibly corresponds to TRBD2 (6 bases). The CDR3 has 16 amino acids. Germline V gene data show CDR1 as SGHTA and CDR2 as FQGTGA. Trimming left V 0 bases short and J 3 bases short, with 13 bases between. CDR3 DNA sequence: TGTGCCAGCAGCTTAACATCCGGGAGTAGGACAGATACGCAGTATTTT. It translates to CASSLTSGSRTDTQYF.

The rearrangement uses TRBV28 and TRBJ2-7; unclear D gene. CDR1 is MDHEN, CDR2 SYDVKM, per germline. The CDR3 is 13 residues long. Between the trimmed V and J ends, which lost 7 bases and 0 bases, there was a span of 10 bases. The CDR3 spells CASTTANSYEQYF. The CDR3 bases are TGTGCCAGCACAACAGCTAACTCCTACGAGCAGTACTTC.

This clone was seen just once. The chain employs TRBV2 and TRBJ2-7, with D perhaps matching TRBD1 (5 bases). The V end lost 10 bases, the J end lost 1 base, and 11 bases lay between the germline ends. The CDR3 is made up of 12 amino acids. Germline V gene data show CDR1 as SNHLY and CDR2 as FYNNEI. CDR3 sequence: CATLDKSYEQYF. The CDR3 nucleotides are TGTGCCACCTTGGACAAGTCCTACGAGCAGTACTTC. The full variable domain, in which reference TRBV2 and TRBJ2-7 provide the parts outside the CDR3, is EPEVTQTPSHQVTQMGQEVILRCVPISNHLYFYWYRQILGQKVEFLVSFYNNEISEKSEIFDDQFSVERPDGSNFTLKIRSTKLEDSAMYFCATLDKSYEQYFGPGTRLTVT.

This chain links TRBV3-1 (or the pseudogene TRBV3-2) with TRBJ2-2; D is undetermined. The CDR3 loop spans 12 amino acids. Trimming shortened V by 4 bases and J by 5 bases, and 5 bases separated the two germline ends. In germline, CDR1 is LGHDT, CDR2 YNNKEL (reference sequence). The CDR3, as DNA: TGTGCCAGCAGCCGTATTACCGGGGAGCTGTTTTTT. It encodes CASSRITGELFF.

This chain connects TRBV24-1 to TRBJ1-2; D is unclear. Germline CDR1 and CDR2: KGHDR and SFDVKD. The germline V and J ends were trimmed by 1 base and 0 bases, with 5 bases remaining between them. The CDR3 runs 14 residues. The CDR3: CATSDFGANYGYTF. The CDR3, as DNA: TGTGCCACCAGTGATTTTGGAGCTAACTATGGCTACACCTTC.

This chain uses TRBV30 with TRBJ2-2; D might be TRBD1 (7 bases). Germline V gene lookup returns CDR1 GTSNPN and CDR2 SVGIG (reference sequence). This CDR3 spans 14 amino acids. V lost 3 bases and J 4 bases, leaving 12 bases between the germline ends. The chain's CDR3 is CAWRGQGGTGELFF. For the CDR3, the DNA is TGTGCCTGGAGGGGCCAGGGGGGCACCGGGGAGCTGTTTTTT.

The chain carries TRBV19 and TRBJ2-6; maybe TRBD2 (6 bases). The CDR3 runs 19 residues. Germline CDR1 LNHDA, CDR2 SQIVND (reference sequence). Trimming removed 5 bases from V and 0 bases from J, with 20 bases in between. This chain's CDR3 is CASSVSRPGSGSGANVLTF. The CDR3 bases are TGTGCCAGTAGTGTTTCGCGCCCCGGTAGCGGCTCTGGGGCCAACGTCCTGACTTTC.

The chain uses TRBV28 and TRBJ1-5, with D hard to call. Germline CDR1 and CDR2: MDHEN and SYDVKM. The V end was cut by 0 bases, the J end by 2 bases, with 11 bases between. The CDR3 runs to 16 residues. The CDR3 reads CASSLWSGLGNQPQHF. CDR3 bases: TGTGCCAGCAGTTTATGGAGCGGACTTGGCAATCAGCCCCAGCATTTT.

The rearrangement joins TRBV18 to TRBJ2-7; 7 nucleotides line up with TRBD1. The CDR3 spans 15 residues. V lost 4 bases to trimming and J lost 3 bases; unmatched junction nucleotides: 9. CDR1 and CDR2 from the germline V gene are KGHSH and LQKENI. The CDR3 region is CASSRKTGTLYEQYF. The CDR3 bases are TGTGCCAGCTCACGAAAGACAGGGACCCTCTACGAGCAGTACTTC.

This rearrangement joins TRBV7-3 to TRBJ1-6, with D maybe TRBD1 (6 bases). Looked up from germline, CDR1 is SGHTA and CDR2 is FQGTGA. Trimming cost V 2 bases and J 5 bases, with 16 bases left between them. The CDR3 sequence is 17 residues long. CDR3 coding DNA: TGTGCCAGCAGCTTAGGTGCCGCAGGGGCCCATAATTCACCCCTCCACTTT. This codes for CASSLGAAGAHNSPLHF.

The gene calls are TRBV6-2 or TRBV6-3 and TRBJ2-1; 8 bases match TRBD1. The CDR3 has 15 amino acids. V shed 1 base and J 6 bases; nucleotides not matched to a gene: 5. Germline V gene lookup returns CDR1 MNHEY and CDR2 SVGEGT. CDR3 protein: CASSYLDRVRNEQFF. CDR3 DNA sequence: TGTGCCAGCAGTTACTTGGACAGGGTTCGCAATGAGCAGTTCTTC.

This sequence joins TRBV9 and TRBJ2-7; D is perhaps TRBD2 (6 bases). Trimming stripped 1 base from V and 3 bases from J, with 11 bases between. The CDR3 loop spans 14 amino acids. CDR1 and CDR2 from the germline V gene are SGDLS and YYNGEE. CDR3 residues: CASSVQGDFYEQYF. Here the CDR3 DNA reads TGTGCCAGCAGCGTACAAGGGGACTTCTACGAGCAGTACTTC. Based on the CDR3 plus reference TRBV9 and TRBJ2-7, the full variable domain is DSGVTQTPKHLITATGQRVTLRCSPRSGDLSVYWYQQSLDQGLQFLIQYYNGEERAKGNILERFSAQQFPDLHSELNLSSLELGDSALYFCASSVQGDFYEQYFGPGTRLTVT.

This clone was seen a handful of times. The rearrangement joins TRBV28 to TRBJ1-2; D gene unclear. The V and J ends lost 3 bases and 6 bases respectively, with 11 bases between them. CDR1 MDHEN and CDR2 SYDVKM come from the germline V gene. This CDR3 spans 13 amino acids. The CDR3 sequence: CASSFGKNHGYTF. CDR3 in DNA: TGTGCCAGCAGTTTCGGGAAAAATCATGGCTACACCTTC.

The rearrangement links TRBV3-1 (or the pseudogene TRBV3-2) to TRBJ1-2, with D tentatively TRBD1 (5 bases). With 1 base removed from V and 4 bases from J, the gap between germline ends came to 19 bases. Germline V gives CDR1 LGHDT, CDR2 YNNKEL (reference sequence). The CDR3 covers 17 residues. The DNA for the CDR3 is TGTGCCAGCAGCCAAGGCGGGACCGGCAGGCCCCTCTATGGCTACACCTTC. It specifies CASSQGGTGRPLYGYTF.